The rows below give T cell receptor beta chains drawn from one sample of a study of cytomegalovirus exposure and HLA in healthy donors. Sequencing used immunoSEQ multiplex PCR; TCRdb keeps in-frame clones, though not all of them. In the table there are some 130,000 clones, over 65% of which are singletons. Input material: PBMCs. These TCRs come from a man between 45 and 60 years old in good health and CMV-seronegative. CDR3s include the opening cysteine and the closing phenylalanine or tryptophan. Fields, in order: D gene, V gene, J gene, clone size, CDR3 protein, CDR3 DNA. A D gene is named only where the DNA matches it firmly. Only some rows state a clone size, as once, few, many or a class for expanded clones.

D gene: NA
V gene: TRBV7-2
J gene: TRBJ1-1
clone size: NA
CDR3 protein: CASSLASWQVEAFF
CDR3 DNA: TGTGCCAGCAGCTTAGCGTCTTGGCAGGTTGAAGCTTTCTTT

D gene: NA
V gene: TRBV10-3
J gene: TRBJ1-1
clone size: NA
CDR3 protein: CAISLTAVNTEAFF
CDR3 DNA: TGTGCCATCAGTCTCACCGCGGTGAACACTGAAGCTTTCTTT

D gene: TRBD1
V gene: TRBV28
J gene: TRBJ2-7
clone size: NA
CDR3 protein: CASSTAGTGAEQYF
CDR3 DNA: TGTGCCAGCAGTACTGCCGGGACAGGGGCCGAGCAGTACTTC

D gene: TRBD1
V gene: TRBV18
J gene: TRBJ2-7
clone size: NA
CDR3 protein: CASSLGTGGGPGSYEQYF
CDR3 DNA: TGTGCCAGCTCACTAGGGACAGGGGGCGGTCCGGGCTCCTACGAGCAGTACTTC

D gene: NA
V gene: TRBV19
J gene: TRBJ1-5
clone size: NA
CDR3 protein: CASRLYNAGNQPQHF
CDR3 DNA: TGTGCCAGTAGGCTATATAACGCGGGCAATCAGCCCCAGCATTTT

D gene: NA
V gene: TRBV6-1
J gene: TRBJ1-5
clone size: NA
CDR3 protein: CASSEGDRTRNQPQHF
CDR3 DNA: TGTGCCAGCAGTGAAGGTGACAGGACTCGCAATCAGCCCCAGCATTTT

D gene: TRBD1
V gene: TRBV6-1
J gene: TRBJ2-1
clone size: NA
CDR3 protein: CASRLLQGFDEQFF
CDR3 DNA: TGTGCCAGCAGGCTACTACAGGGGTTTGATGAGCAGTTCTTC

D gene: NA
V gene: TRBV5-6
J gene: TRBJ2-1
clone size: NA
CDR3 protein: CASSLGLVGGEQFF
CDR3 DNA: TGTGCCAGCAGCTTGGGACTAGTTGGCGGTGAGCAGTTCTTC

D gene: TRBD2
V gene: TRBV11-1
J gene: TRBJ2-1
clone size: once
CDR3 protein: CASSLVSGGFTNEQFF
CDR3 DNA: TGTGCCAGCAGCTTAGTTAGCGGGGGGTTCACCAATGAGCAGTTCTTC

D gene: NA
V gene: TRBV5-1
J gene: TRBJ2-2
clone size: NA
CDR3 protein: CASSSDPGVGELFF
CDR3 DNA: TGCGCCAGCAGTTCGGACCCGGGGGTCGGGGAGCTGTTTTTT

D gene: TRBD2
V gene: TRBV2
J gene: TRBJ2-7
clone size: NA
CDR3 protein: CASKREGGYEQYF
CDR3 DNA: TGTGCCAGCAAGCGGGAGGGAGGGTACGAGCAGTACTTC

D gene: TRBD1
V gene: TRBV6-1
J gene: TRBJ1-2
clone size: few
CDR3 protein: CASTQGGTGDGYTF
CDR3 DNA: TGTGCCAGCACCCAAGGGGGGACAGGGGACGGCTACACCTTC

D gene: NA
V gene: TRBV28
J gene: TRBJ1-2
clone size: NA
CDR3 protein: CASSSLTGGYTF
CDR3 DNA: TGTGCCAGCAGTTCCCTGACAGGTGGCTACACCTTC

D gene: TRBD1
V gene: TRBV7-9
J gene: TRBJ1-3
clone size: NA
CDR3 protein: CASSRTETGFSDF
CDR3 DNA: TGTGCCAGCAGTAGGACCGAGACAGGGTTTTCTGATTTT

D gene: NA
V gene: TRBV7-2
J gene: TRBJ2-1
clone size: NA
CDR3 protein: CASSRVADYNEQFF
CDR3 DNA: TGTGCCAGCAGCCGGGTAGCGGACTACAATGAGCAGTTCTTC

D gene: NA
V gene: TRBV18
J gene: TRBJ2-7
clone size: NA
CDR3 protein: CASSQDWSSYEQYF
CDR3 DNA: TGTGCCAGCTCACAGGACTGGAGCTCCTACGAGCAGTACTTC

D gene: NA
V gene: TRBV18
J gene: TRBJ1-5
clone size: NA
CDR3 protein: CASSPGEGSEAQHF
CDR3 DNA: TGTGCCAGCTCACCAGGGGAGGGGTCAGAGGCCCAGCATTTT

D gene: TRBD2
V gene: TRBV4-1
J gene: TRBJ2-1
clone size: NA
CDR3 protein: CASSPRLAGPEQFF
CDR3 DNA: TGCGCCAGCAGCCCCAGGCTAGCGGGGCCTGAGCAGTTCTTC

D gene: NA
V gene: TRBV4-1
J gene: TRBJ1-5
clone size: NA
CDR3 protein: CASSQVGVEQPQHF
CDR3 DNA: TGCGCCAGCAGCCAAGTGGGAGTTGAACAGCCCCAGCATTTT

D gene: TRBD2
V gene: TRBV7-8
J gene: TRBJ2-1
clone size: NA
CDR3 protein: CASSLGLNNEQFF
CDR3 DNA: TGTGCCAGCAGCTTGGGACTAAACAATGAGCAGTTCTTC

D gene: TRBD1
V gene: TRBV9
J gene: TRBJ1-2
clone size: NA
CDR3 protein: CASSPSTGEGRGYTF
CDR3 DNA: TGTGCCAGCAGCCCGTCGACAGGGGAGGGTCGTGGCTACACCTTC

D gene: NA
V gene: TRBV5-1
J gene: TRBJ1-1
clone size: NA
CDR3 protein: CASSPGLTNTEAFF
CDR3 DNA: TGCGCCAGCAGCCCAGGGCTAACGAACACTGAAGCTTTCTTT

D gene: TRBD2
V gene: TRBV14
J gene: TRBJ2-3
clone size: NA
CDR3 protein: CASSQSPGLAGGHASHTQYF
CDR3 DNA: TGTGCCAGCAGCCAAAGCCCCGGACTAGCGGGAGGCCATGCATCCCATACGCAGTATTTT

D gene: NA
V gene: TRBV5-1
J gene: TRBJ2-7
clone size: NA
CDR3 protein: CASSLFQGMVYEQYF
CDR3 DNA: TGCGCCAGCAGCTTGTTTCAGGGAATGGTCTACGAGCAGTACTTC

D gene: NA
V gene: TRBV28
J gene: TRBJ2-5
clone size: NA
CDR3 protein: CASSRVRTEETQYF
CDR3 DNA: TGTGCCAGCAGCCGCGTGAGGACTGAAGAGACCCAGTACTTC

D gene: NA
V gene: TRBV6-6
J gene: TRBJ2-7
clone size: NA
CDR3 protein: CASSYPPDGREQYF
CDR3 DNA: TGTGCCAGCAGTTACCCCCCGGATGGGCGCGAGCAGTACTTC

D gene: TRBD1
V gene: TRBV10-3
J gene: TRBJ1-3
clone size: medium-sized
CDR3 protein: CAIKGYTGGRSGNTIYF
CDR3 DNA: TGTGCCATCAAAGGTTACACAGGGGGCAGATCTGGAAACACCATATATTTT

D gene: TRBD2
V gene: TRBV11-2
J gene: TRBJ2-1
clone size: NA
CDR3 protein: CASSPTLAGGRNEQFF
CDR3 DNA: TGTGCCAGCAGCCCTACTCTAGCGGGAGGGCGAAATGAGCAGTTCTTC

D gene: NA
V gene: TRBV6-5
J gene: TRBJ2-7
clone size: NA
CDR3 protein: CASSREKEQYF
CDR3 DNA: TGTGCCAGCAGCCGCGAAAAGGAGCAGTACTTC

D gene: NA
V gene: TRBV7-9
J gene: TRBJ2-2
clone size: NA
CDR3 protein: CASIDSGELFF
CDR3 DNA: TGTGCCAGCATCGACAGCGGGGAGCTGTTTTTT

D gene: TRBD2
V gene: TRBV27
J gene: TRBJ2-1
clone size: NA
CDR3 protein: CASSPPTGGLAGGPNEQFF
CDR3 DNA: TGTGCCAGCAGTCCCCCTACAGGGGGACTAGCGGGAGGCCCTAATGAGCAGTTCTTC

D gene: TRBD1
V gene: TRBV5-1
J gene: TRBJ1-1
clone size: NA
CDR3 protein: CASSLSGGAETEAFF
CDR3 DNA: TGCGCCAGCAGCCTTTCAGGGGGCGCGGAGACTGAAGCTTTCTTT

D gene: NA
V gene: TRBV27
J gene: TRBJ1-1
clone size: NA
CDR3 protein: CASSWGLRVGSEAFF
CDR3 DNA: TGTGCCAGCAGTTGGGGCCTGAGAGTCGGTTCTGAAGCTTTCTTT

D gene: TRBD2
V gene: TRBV11-2
J gene: TRBJ2-1
clone size: NA
CDR3 protein: CASTPAGVEGNEQFF
CDR3 DNA: TGTGCCAGCACCCCAGCGGGAGTGGAGGGGAATGAGCAGTTCTTC

D gene: NA
V gene: TRBV30
J gene: TRBJ2-7
clone size: NA
CDR3 protein: CAWSKGIARSYEQYF
CDR3 DNA: TGTGCCTGGAGTAAAGGGATAGCGCGCTCCTACGAGCAGTACTTC

D gene: NA
V gene: TRBV6-4
J gene: TRBJ1-1
clone size: few
CDR3 protein: CASSEYGGNTEAFF
CDR3 DNA: TGTGCCAGCAGTGAGTACGGGGGGAACACTGAAGCTTTCTTT

D gene: NA
V gene: TRBV20-1
J gene: TRBJ2-1
clone size: NA
CDR3 protein: CSASPENEQFF
CDR3 DNA: TGCAGTGCTAGTCCTGAGAATGAGCAGTTCTTC

D gene: TRBD1
V gene: TRBV10-3
J gene: TRBJ2-6
clone size: NA
CDR3 protein: CAISAGQGVAGANVLTF
CDR3 DNA: TGTGCCATCAGTGCCGGACAGGGGGTCGCTGGGGCCAACGTCCTGACTTTC

D gene: NA
V gene: TRBV4-3
J gene: TRBJ2-7
clone size: few
CDR3 protein: CASSQEWGLDEQYF
CDR3 DNA: TGCGCCAGCAGCCAAGAGTGGGGCCTCGACGAGCAGTACTTC

D gene: TRBD1
V gene: TRBV5-1
J gene: TRBJ2-5
clone size: NA
CDR3 protein: CASSDTGGGETQYF
CDR3 DNA: TGCGCCAGCAGCGACACAGGGGGAGGAGAGACCCAGTACTTC

D gene: NA
V gene: TRBV27
J gene: TRBJ1-5
clone size: NA
CDR3 protein: CASSFYVRQPQHF
CDR3 DNA: TGTGCCAGCAGTTTCTACGTGAGGCAGCCCCAGCATTTT

D gene: TRBD2
V gene: TRBV9
J gene: TRBJ2-5
clone size: NA
CDR3 protein: CASSVLAGGGGETQYF
CDR3 DNA: TGTGCCAGCAGCGTACTAGCGGGAGGCGGGGGGGAGACCCAGTACTTC

D gene: TRBD2
V gene: TRBV5-1
J gene: TRBJ2-1
clone size: NA
CDR3 protein: CASSPGHGGRGRGNEQFF
CDR3 DNA: TGCGCCAGCAGCCCGGGGCATGGTGGACGCGGGAGAGGGAATGAGCAGTTCTTC

D gene: NA
V gene: TRBV10-3
J gene: TRBJ1-1
clone size: NA
CDR3 protein: CAISERGGVRGAFF
CDR3 DNA: TGTGCCATCAGTGAGAGGGGGGGAGTTCGTGGAGCTTTCTTT

D gene: TRBD1
V gene: TRBV6-1
J gene: TRBJ1-4
clone size: NA
CDR3 protein: CASSDPPTGVEKLFF
CDR3 DNA: TGTGCCAGCAGTGATCCCCCGACAGGGGTGGAAAAACTGTTTTTT

D gene: NA
V gene: TRBV29-1
J gene: TRBJ2-6
clone size: NA
CDR3 protein: CSVLGGAGANVLTF
CDR3 DNA: TGCAGCGTTTTAGGGGGGGCTGGGGCCAACGTCCTGACTTTC

D gene: TRBD2
V gene: TRBV19
J gene: TRBJ2-2
clone size: NA
CDR3 protein: CASTSGRAEAGELFF
CDR3 DNA: TGTGCCAGCACTAGCGGGAGGGCCGAAGCCGGGGAGCTGTTTTTT

D gene: NA
V gene: TRBV5-1
J gene: TRBJ2-6
clone size: NA
CDR3 protein: CASSSRGSGANVLTF
CDR3 DNA: TGCGCCAGCAGCTCGCGGGGAAGTGGGGCCAACGTCCTGACTTTC

D gene: TRBD2
V gene: TRBV4-3
J gene: TRBJ2-5
clone size: NA
CDR3 protein: CASSQADPRREGGTQYF
CDR3 DNA: TGCGCCAGCAGCCAGGCCGACCCCCGGCGGGAGGGCGGGACCCAGTACTTC

D gene: TRBD2
V gene: TRBV7-3
J gene: TRBJ2-3
clone size: NA
CDR3 protein: CASSLMGTSEDTQYF
CDR3 DNA: TGTGCCAGCAGCTTAATGGGGACTAGTGAAGATACGCAGTATTTT

D gene: TRBD2
V gene: TRBV6-5
J gene: TRBJ2-1
clone size: NA
CDR3 protein: CASSYSSGRINEQFF
CDR3 DNA: TGTGCCAGCAGTTACTCTAGCGGGAGAATCAATGAGCAGTTCTTC

D gene: TRBD1
V gene: TRBV4-1
J gene: TRBJ1-1
clone size: once
CDR3 protein: CASSHTPGQKNTEAFF
CDR3 DNA: TGCGCCAGCAGCCATACCCCGGGACAGAAAAACACTGAAGCTTTCTTT

D gene: NA
V gene: TRBV27
J gene: TRBJ2-1
clone size: NA
CDR3 protein: CASSNSRGTDEQFF
CDR3 DNA: TGTGCCAGCAGTAATAGCCGGGGAACAGATGAGCAGTTCTTC

D gene: NA
V gene: TRBV28
J gene: TRBJ1-1
clone size: NA
CDR3 protein: CASSLGGARDTEAFF
CDR3 DNA: TGTGCCAGCAGTTTAGGGGGGGCGCGGGACACTGAAGCTTTCTTT

D gene: TRBD2
V gene: TRBV5-4
J gene: TRBJ2-1
clone size: NA
CDR3 protein: CASSPETSAIRVF
CDR3 DNA: TGTGCCAGCAGCCCCGAAACTAGCGCGATAAGAGTCTTC

D gene: TRBD1
V gene: TRBV2
J gene: TRBJ2-2
clone size: NA
CDR3 protein: CASKDQGAGELFF
CDR3 DNA: TGTGCCAGCAAAGACCAGGGGGCCGGGGAGCTGTTTTTT

D gene: TRBD2
V gene: TRBV11-2
J gene: TRBJ2-3
clone size: NA
CDR3 protein: CASSYSGSTDTQYF
CDR3 DNA: TGTGCCAGCAGTTATAGCGGGAGTACAGATACGCAGTATTTT

D gene: TRBD2
V gene: TRBV6-5
J gene: TRBJ2-1
clone size: few
CDR3 protein: CASSYSTSGHNEQFF
CDR3 DNA: TGTGCCAGCAGTTACAGTACTAGCGGCCACAATGAGCAGTTCTTC